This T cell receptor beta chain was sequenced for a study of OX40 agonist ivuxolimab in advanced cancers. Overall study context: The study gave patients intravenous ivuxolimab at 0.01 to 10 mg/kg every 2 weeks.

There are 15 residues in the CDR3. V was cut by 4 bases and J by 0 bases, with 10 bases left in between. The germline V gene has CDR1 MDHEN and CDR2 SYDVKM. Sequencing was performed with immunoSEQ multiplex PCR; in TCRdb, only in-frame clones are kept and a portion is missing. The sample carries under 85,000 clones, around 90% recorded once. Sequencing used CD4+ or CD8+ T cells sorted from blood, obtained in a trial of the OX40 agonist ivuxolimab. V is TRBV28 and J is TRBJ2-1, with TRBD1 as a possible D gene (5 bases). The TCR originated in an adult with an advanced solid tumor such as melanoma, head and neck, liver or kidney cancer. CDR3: CASSSTGLSYNEQFF. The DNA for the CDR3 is TGTGCCAGCAGTTCCACAGGCCTCTCCTACAATGAGCAGTTCTTC.